The TCR beta chain described here comes from a study of T cells in localized non-small cell lung cancer. General study findings and limits: Prolonged overall survival went with higher T cell density in the blood. Adjacent lung tissue had a median about 58 of the top 100 clones found in the tumor. Sequencing covered just one tumor region, so heterogeneity cannot be ruled out.

Trimming removed 2 bases at V and 8 bases at J, with 12 bases between. The CDR3 is made up of 14 amino acids. Germline values: CDR1 ENHRY, CDR2 SYGVKD. This table comes from immunoSEQ multiplex PCR, and its TCRdb copy is limited to in-frame clones, with some not included. There are tens of thousands of clones in the sample; 75% to 85% occur only once, and approximately 9.6% lies in the top ten. As for this clone: Its antigen is not identified.

This chain connects TRBV10-3 to TRBJ1-4; possible D gene TRBD1, 5 bases. This sequence originates from a female donor over 55 with stage I lung adenocarcinoma. Sequenced material: peripheral blood, taken before any cancer treatment. The CDR3 nucleotides read TGTGCCATCAGTGAGGGGCAGGGTCGGGAAAAACTGTTTTTT. Its protein product is CAISEGQGREKLFF.